These 18 T cell receptor beta chains were sequenced from one sample in a study of cytomegalovirus exposure and HLA in healthy donors. PCR employed 60 Vbeta and 13 Jbeta primers. The method was immunoSEQ multiplex PCR; TCRdb's version includes in-frame clones alone and lacks a portion of them. Its table records roughly 71,000 clones. Specimen: PBMCs. These receptors were taken from a woman aged 35 to 49 in good health and CMV-seropositive.

The rearrangement uses TRBV7-3 and TRBJ2-5, with unresolved D. The DNA end favors TRBJ2-7, so the J call may be wrong. The CDR3 loop spans 13 amino acids. CDR1 and CDR2 (germline): SGHTA, FQGTGA. The CDR3 DNA sequence: TGTGCCAGCAGCAAAGAGGCGAGTTCCGAGCAGTACTTC. This translates into CASSKEASSEQYF.

As to this clone: This CDR3 is also generated by other DNA sequences in the sample. The gene calls are TRBV7-9 and TRBJ2-7; 9 positions agree with TRBD1. The CDR3 has 14 amino acids. With 3 bases clipped from V and 4 bases from J, the junction kept 4 bases outside the gene matches. Germline V gives CDR1 SEHNR, CDR2 FQNEAQ (reference sequence). The CDR3 here is CASSLGTGPYEQYF. The CDR3 bases are TGTGCCAGCAGCTTGGGGACAGGGCCGTACGAGCAGTACTTC.

The V and J genes are TRBV5-1 and TRBJ1-2; TRBD1 matches at 12 bases. The CDR3 has 14 amino acids. V lost 4 bases to trimming and J lost 8 bases; unmatched junction nucleotides: 6. Germline values: CDR1 SGHRS, CDR2 YFSETQ. CDR3 coding DNA: TGCGCCAGCAGCCTTCGGGACAGGGGGCAAGGCTACACCTTC. Residues: CASSLRDRGQGYTF.

The rearrangement uses TRBV6-4 and TRBJ2-2, with 13 bases lining up with TRBD2. Germline CDR1 and CDR2: MRHNA and SNTAGT. J was trimmed by 3 bases and V by 0 bases; bases with no gene match: 1. The CDR3 is 17 amino acids. CDR3 protein: CASSDSLAGGDTGELFF. CDR3 DNA sequence: TGTGCCAGCAGTGACTCACTAGCGGGAGGGGACACCGGGGAGCTGTTTTTT.

The chain joins TRBV11-1 to TRBJ2-1; TRBD2 matches at 13 bases. Looked up from germline, CDR1 is SGHAT and CDR2 is FQDESV (reference sequence). The CDR3 spans 16 residues. Trimming at V came to 5 bases and at J to 8 bases, leaving 9 bases not matched to a gene. This chain's CDR3 is CASSPKGLAGLHEQFF. The CDR3, as DNA: TGTGCCAGCAGCCCGAAGGGACTAGCGGGACTCCATGAGCAGTTCTTC.

The rearrangement uses TRBV6-4 and TRBJ1-1; D not certain. Germline V CDR1 and CDR2: MRHNA, SNTAGT. Trimming pared 8 bases from V and 1 base from J, leaving 11 bases between. CDR3 length: 13 residues. This CDR3 reads CASGADANTEAFF. The CDR3, as DNA: TGTGCCAGCGGCGCGGATGCGAACACTGAAGCTTTCTTT.

J is TRBJ1-2 and V is TRBV6-1, with unresolved D. Trimming took 6 bases from V and 2 from J, leaving 7 bases between them. This CDR3 is 12 amino acids long. The germline V gene encodes CDR1 MNHNS and CDR2 SASEGT. CDR3 coding DNA: TGTGCCAGCAGGGAGGCAAACTATGGCTACACCTTC. Its translation: CASREANYGYTF.

The rearrangement joins TRBV21-1 to TRBJ2-1; the tabulated D call, TRBD2, remains unverified against the DNA. TRBV21-1 is flagged as a pseudogene. This CDR3 spans 19 amino acids. As DNA, the CDR3 is TGTGCCAGCAGCAAAGGGATTCCCCCCGGGACTACCCGATACAATGAGCAGTTCTTC. It yields the protein CASSKGIPPGTTRYNEQFF.

The V and J genes are TRBV5-1 and TRBJ2-7; TRBD2 matches at 9 bases. The germline CDR1 and CDR2 sequences are SGHRS and YFSETQ. Trimming removed 0 bases from V and 2 bases from J; junction bases left unmatched: 3. The CDR3 is 15 amino acids. CDR3 amino acids: CASSLGLADTYEQYF. The CDR3 nucleotides read TGCGCCAGCAGCTTGGGACTAGCGGACACCTACGAGCAGTACTTC.

The chain has TRBV14 and TRBJ2-5; 9 nucleotides agree with TRBD2. Germline V gene sequence: CDR1 SGHDN, CDR2 FVKESK. J was trimmed by 4 bases and V by 1 base; bases with no gene match: 4. There are 15 residues in the CDR3. DNA of the CDR3: TGTGCCAGCAGCCAAGGGGCGGGGGGGCCAGAGACCCAGTACTTC. Its translation is CASSQGAGGPETQYF.

This chain uses TRBV5-4 with TRBJ2-2, with 9 bases fitting TRBD2. CDR3 length: 15 amino acids. CDR1 is SGHNT, CDR2 YYREEE, per germline (reference sequence). V shed 2 bases, J shed 8 bases, and the junction held 7 bases outside the gene matches. CDR3 in DNA: TGTGCCAGCAGCTTTGCGGGGGGGCCGCGGGGGGAGCTGTTTTTT. Protein product: CASSFAGGPRGELFF. Full variable domain (missing parts from reference TRBV5-4 and TRBJ2-2): ETGVTQSPTHLIKTRGQQVTLRCSSQSGHNTVSWYQQALGQGPQFIFQYYREEENGRGNFPPRFSGLQFPNYSSELNVNALELDDSALYLCASSFAGGPRGELFFGEGSRLTVL.

The chain employs TRBV5-4 and TRBJ2-3, with 7 nucleotides matching TRBD2. Germline CDR1 SGHNT, CDR2 YYREEE (reference sequence). The ends lost 1 base at V and 6 bases at J; junction bases unmatched: 5. The CDR3 sequence is 14 residues long. The DNA for the CDR3 is TGTGCCAGCAGCTTGTGGGCGGGAGAGGATACGCAGTATTTT. Encoded protein: CASSLWAGEDTQYF.

The V call is TRBV28, the J call TRBJ2-4; 8 bases are shared with TRBD1. The trim removed 6 bases at V and 0 bases at J, leaving 7 bases unmatched. This CDR3 region has 16 residues. The germline gives CDR1 MDHEN, CDR2 SYDVKM. The CDR3 protein is CASSLGQGLAKNIQYF. CDR3 in DNA: TGTGCCAGCAGCCTAGGACAGGGCTTAGCCAAAAACATTCAGTACTTC.

This chain links TRBV28 with TRBJ1-1, with 11 bases identical to TRBD1. Trimming took 11 bases from V and 2 from J; bases not matched to a gene: 1. The CDR3 is 12 residues long. The germline gives CDR1 MDHEN, CDR2 SYDVKM. As DNA, the CDR3 is TGTGCCGGACAGGGGGCAAACACTGAAGCTTTCTTT. It is translated as CAGQGANTEAFF.

The genes are TRBV6-6 and TRBJ1-1; D call uncertain. The CDR3 totals 15 residues. The V end was cut by 2 bases, the J end by 2 bases, with 12 bases between. CDR1 is MNHNY, CDR2 SVGAGI, per germline (reference sequence). Written as DNA, the CDR3 is TGTGCCAGCAGTTACGTAGCGACCGTTAACACTGAAGCTTTCTTT. Its translation is CASSYVATVNTEAFF.

This sequence joins TRBV6-1 and TRBJ2-7; TRBD2 aligns across 7 bases. The CDR3 has 13 residues. Germline V CDR1 and CDR2: MNHNS, SASEGT. V dropped 5 bases and J dropped 2; count of bases not matched to a gene: 3. CDR3 sequence reads: CASSSSGTYEQYF. The DNA of the CDR3 is TGTGCCAGCAGTTCAAGCGGGACCTACGAGCAGTACTTC.

J is TRBJ2-3 and V is TRBV7-9; possibly TRBD2 for D (5 bases). This CDR3 is 13 amino acids long. V lost 6 bases and J lost 0, with 7 bases in between. The germline V gene encodes CDR1 SEHNR and CDR2 FQNEAQ (reference sequence). CDR3 region: CASSRGSTDTQYF. CDR3 in DNA: TGTGCCAGCAGTAGAGGGAGCACAGATACGCAGTATTTT. Drawing the rest from reference TRBV7-9 and TRBJ2-3, the complete variable domain is DTGVSQNPRHKITKRGQNVTFRCDPISEHNRLYWYRQTLGQGPEFLTYFQNEAQLEKSRLLSDRFSAERPKGSFSTLEIQRTEQGDSAMYLCASSRGSTDTQYFGPGTRLTVL.

The chain combines TRBV19 with TRBJ2-4; TRBD2 agrees at 15 bases. This CDR3 is 20 amino acids long. V dropped 5 bases and J dropped 1; count of bases not matched to a gene: 12. From germline, CDR1 is LNHDA and CDR2 SQIVND (reference sequence). The CDR3 loop is CASSLVPGLAGGRAKNIQYF. DNA for the CDR3: TGTGCCAGTAGTCTCGTCCCGGGACTAGCGGGGGGCCGCGCCAAAAACATTCAGTACTTC.